The 27 T cell receptor beta chains below were found in one sample sequenced in a study of cytomegalovirus exposure and HLA in healthy donors. The PCR had 60 Vbeta and 13 Jbeta primers. The assay was immunoSEQ multiplex PCR, and TCRdb's table has in-frame clones only and misses some. The sample shows 130,000 or so clones, 82% of them seen only once. Sequenced: PBMCs. The receptors here all came from a man in his late teens or twenties in good health and CMV-seropositive.

This clone has a single count. The chain has TRBV18 and TRBJ1-5; D is unresolved. The germline V gene has CDR1 KGHSH and CDR2 LQKENI. The CDR3 contains 14 residues. The V gene lost 4 bases and the J gene lost 5 bases, with 12 bases spanning the gap. The CDR3 DNA reads TGTGCCAGCTCACTAGGTGCGCGGCATCAGCCCCAGCATTTT. It translates to CASSLGARHQPQHF.

The V and J genes are TRBV19 and TRBJ1-1; the D gene is possibly TRBD1 (6 bases). The germline gives CDR1 LNHDA, CDR2 SQIVND (reference sequence). CDR3 length: 13 amino acids. Trimming shortened V by 5 bases and J by 7 bases, and 14 bases separated the two germline ends. In nucleotides, the CDR3 is TGTGCCAGTAGTCCCACTGGACAGATTGAAGCTTTCTTT. Its translation is CASSPTGQIEAFF.

The chain is built from TRBV19 and TRBJ2-7, with 9 bases matching TRBD1. From germline, CDR1 is LNHDA and CDR2 SQIVND (reference sequence). The CDR3 is 14 residues long. V shed 5 bases and J 3 bases; nucleotides not matched to a gene: 5. The CDR3 DNA is TGTGCCAGTAGTGCGGCGGGACAGGGCTACGAGCAGTACTTC. It yields the protein CASSAAGQGYEQYF.

In its sample, this clone was seen once. The chain has TRBV7-8 and TRBJ2-1, with 9 nucleotides matching TRBD1. CDR1 is SGHVS, CDR2 FQNEAQ, per germline. The CDR3 contains 15 residues. J lost 15 bases, V lost 1 base, and 13 bases had no gene match. CDR3 bases: TGTGCCAGCAGCTTAGAGCTAGGAGTCTGGGACAGGGTGTTCTTC. Its translation: CASSLELGVWDRVFF.

V usage is TRBV5-1 and J usage is TRBJ1-2; D gene uncertain. Trimming left V 4 bases short and J 4 bases short, with 20 bases between. The CDR3 covers 16 residues. Looked up from germline, CDR1 is SGHRS and CDR2 is YFSETQ. The CDR3 spells CASSREGSSWSYGYTF. CDR3 bases: TGCGCCAGCAGCCGAGAGGGCTCCTCGTGGAGCTATGGCTACACCTTC.

V is TRBV6-1 and J is TRBJ2-7; 7 bases align to TRBD2. The CDR3 is 14 residues long. Trimming cost V 6 bases and J 7 bases; bases outside gene matches: 12. CDR1 is MNHNS, CDR2 SASEGT, per germline. CDR3 sequence: CASSAETGGREQYF. In DNA form, the CDR3 reads TGTGCCAGCAGCGCAGAGACGGGGGGTCGGGAGCAGTACTTC.

CDR3 sequence (DNA): TGTGCCAGCAGCTTGGTTTTAGACAGACAAGAGACCCAGTACTTC. Protein product: CASSLVLDRQETQYF. This sequence joins TRBV5-6 and TRBJ2-5; D possibly corresponds to TRBD1 (5 bases). The CDR3 runs to 15 residues. Germline-derived CDR1 and CDR2 are SGHDT and YYEEEE. Trimming removed 0 bases from V and 2 bases from J, with 11 bases in between.

The rearrangement joins TRBV6-5 to TRBJ1-4, with D maybe TRBD1 (6 bases). Germline-derived CDR1 and CDR2 are MNHEY and SVGAGI. The CDR3 extends over 14 amino acids. Trimming took off 5 bases at V and 10 bases at J, with 17 bases between the two ends. The CDR3 sequence: CASSTGQGIGKLFF. Written as DNA, the CDR3 is TGTGCCAGCAGTACAGGGCAGGGTATCGGAAAACTGTTTTTT.

The chain is built from TRBV14 and TRBJ2-5; 7 bases agree with TRBD2. The trim removed 8 bases at V and 4 bases at J, leaving 7 bases unmatched. CDR1 is SGHDN, CDR2 FVKESK, per germline. The CDR3 loop spans 13 amino acids. Written as DNA, the CDR3 is TGTGCCAGCCGCGGGAGTGGGGTAGAGACCCAGTACTTC. Protein sequence: CASRGSGVETQYF.

The chain combines TRBV15 with TRBJ2-5; the match to TRBD1 covers 7 bases. Germline V CDR1 and CDR2: LNHNV, YYDKDF (reference sequence). This CDR3 is built from 16 residues. Trimming cost V 2 bases and J 3 bases; bases outside gene matches: 9. CDR3 sequence (DNA): TGTGCCACCAGCAGACCGATAGACAGGGTCAAAGAGACCCAGTACTTC. Amino acids: CATSRPIDRVKETQYF.

The chain links TRBV10-3 to TRBJ2-7, with 8 bases identical to TRBD1. The trim removed 2 bases at V and 1 base at J, leaving 4 bases unmatched. This CDR3 comprises 15 residues. From germline, CDR1 is ENHRY and CDR2 SYGVKD. Here the CDR3 DNA reads TGTGCCATCAGTGAGGTGACAGGGGAGTCCTACGAGCAGTACTTC. Translation: CAISEVTGESYEQYF.

The J gene is TRBJ2-3, the V gene TRBV2; D ambiguous. The germline V gene encodes CDR1 SNHLY and CDR2 FYNNEI. CDR3 size: 11 residues. The V gene lost 10 bases and the J gene lost 3 bases, with 8 bases spanning the gap. The CDR3 bases are TGTGCCACCGGTCTAACAGATACGCAGTATTTT. This sequence encodes CATGLTDTQYF. The complete variable domain, with remaining parts taken from reference TRBV2 and TRBJ2-3, reads EPEVTQTPSHQVTQMGQEVILRCVPISNHLYFYWYRQILGQKVEFLVSFYNNEISEKSEIFDDQFSVERPDGSNFTLKIRSTKLEDSAMYFCATGLTDTQYFGPGTRLTVL.

The rearrangement joins TRBV5-1 to TRBJ2-1; 8 positions match TRBD2. V was pared by 1 base and J by 0 bases, with 6 bases of the junction left unmatched. CDR1 is SGHRS, CDR2 YFSETQ, per germline. This CDR3 has 17 residues. CDR3 DNA: TGCGCCAGCAGCTTGCCCCTCAGCGGGAGCTCCTACAATGAGCAGTTCTTC. Translating it yields CASSLPLSGSSYNEQFF.

The V and J genes are TRBV11-2 and TRBJ1-2; D is perhaps TRBD1 (5 bases). Trimming took off 2 bases at V and 2 bases at J, with 9 bases between the two ends. Germline values: CDR1 SGHAT, CDR2 FQNNGV. The CDR3 is 14 amino acids. CDR3 in amino acids: CASSLNQGNYGYTF. DNA of the CDR3: TGTGCCAGCAGCTTAAATCAGGGAAACTATGGCTACACCTTC.

The rearrangement uses TRBV5-1 and TRBJ1-5; D unclear. Germline CDR1 and CDR2: SGHRS and YFSETQ. V was clipped by 0 bases and J by 4 bases, with 5 bases between them. The CDR3 runs 13 residues. The CDR3 nucleotides are TGCGCCAGCAGCTTGGAATCGAATCAGCCCCAGCATTTT. Translating gives CASSLESNQPQHF.

This chain connects TRBV5-1 to TRBJ2-7; no reliable D call. V dropped 6 bases and J dropped 4 bases, with 17 bases sitting between them. Germline loops: CDR1 SGHRS, CDR2 YFSETQ. The CDR3 is made up of 14 amino acids. CDR3 nucleotides: TGCGCCAGCAACCTAATGAGTGGAGCTTACGAGCAGTACTTC. Protein product: CASNLMSGAYEQYF.

This chain joins TRBV6-1 and TRBJ1-2, with TRBD1 matching 8 bases. J was trimmed by 4 bases and V by 6 bases; bases with no gene match: 4. Germline-derived CDR1 and CDR2 are MNHNS and SASEGT. The CDR3 length is 13 residues. The CDR3 DNA is TGTGCCAGCAGCCCAGGGGGCCCCTATGGCTACACCTTC. Translation gives CASSPGGPYGYTF.

The chain has TRBV27 and TRBJ1-2, with D possibly TRBD1 on 5 matching bases. The germline V gene encodes CDR1 MNHEY and CDR2 SMNVEV (reference sequence). The CDR3 runs 14 residues. With 3 bases removed from V and 8 bases from J, the gap between germline ends came to 16 bases. The CDR3 protein is CASSFSPGIGGYTF. CDR3 bases: TGTGCCAGCAGTTTCTCTCCAGGGATAGGGGGCTACACCTTC.

This clone was recorded at least ten times. The chain couples TRBV5-4 to TRBJ1-1; D gene ambiguous. In germline, CDR1 is SGHNT, CDR2 YYREEE (reference sequence). V was trimmed by 1 base and J by 0 bases, leaving 7 bases between them. The CDR3 spans 14 residues. CDR3 bases: TGTGCCAGCAGCTTGTATAGTTTGAACACTGAAGCTTTCTTT. Its translation is CASSLYSLNTEAFF.

This chain connects TRBV10-1 to TRBJ2-5; a possible D gene is TRBD1 (6 bases). Germline V gene lookup returns CDR1 WNHNN and CDR2 SYGVQD (reference sequence). The CDR3 sequence is 13 residues long. Trimming stripped 8 bases from V and 3 bases from J, with 13 bases between. Here the CDR3 reads CASRRTAEETQYF. The CDR3 DNA reads as TGCGCCAGCCGGAGGACAGCTGAAGAGACCCAGTACTTC.

The chain has TRBV28 and TRBJ2-5; 9 bases align to TRBD1. The CDR3 covers 14 residues. Germline V gives CDR1 MDHEN, CDR2 SYDVKM. J gave up 5 bases and V 8 bases, and 9 bases lay outside the gene matches. CDR3 sequence: CASVFSQGAETQYF. The CDR3 DNA follows: TGTGCCAGCGTATTTTCACAGGGGGCTGAGACCCAGTACTTC.

V is TRBV7-6 and J is TRBJ2-7; 11 bases are shared with TRBD2. Per germline, CDR1 SGHVS and CDR2 FNYEAQ. The CDR3 totals 15 residues. The ends lost 2 bases at V and 4 bases at J; junction bases unmatched: 4. CDR3 DNA sequence: TGTGCCAGCAGCTTAATAGCGGGAGGGCAGTACGAGCAGTACTTC. It codes for CASSLIAGGQYEQYF.

V and J are TRBV29-1 and TRBJ2-1, with TRBD2 matching 16 bases. CDR1 and CDR2 from the germline V gene are SQVTM and ANQGSEA. After removal of 6 bases from V and 7 bases from J, the junction contained 3 bases not matched to a gene. CDR3 length: 14 amino acids. CDR3: CSVGTSGRGNEQFF. CDR3 coding DNA: TGCAGCGTAGGGACTAGCGGGAGGGGAAATGAGCAGTTCTTC.

The chain uses TRBV27 and TRBJ2-7; the match to TRBD1 covers 9 bases. The CDR3 sequence is 14 residues long. Germline CDR1 is MNHEY and CDR2 is SMNVEV (reference sequence). With V trimmed by 4 bases and J by 8 bases, 9 bases remained unmatched. CDR3 sequence reads: CASSYGTGPYKQYF. CDR3 DNA: TGTGCCAGCAGTTATGGGACAGGGCCTTACAAGCAGTACTTC.

The table lists this clone with a count of one. The CDR3 nucleotides are TGCAGCGTTGAAGCATCCTTACCCGGGGGACAGAGGTACGAGCAGTACTTC. Amino acids: CSVEASLPGGQRYEQYF. The chain joins TRBV29-1 to TRBJ2-7, with D maybe TRBD1 (7 bases). Germline CDR1 is SQVTM and CDR2 is ANQGSEA. The CDR3 totals 17 residues. The V end lost 1 base, the J end lost 4 bases, and 23 bases lay between the germline ends.

This sequence joins TRBV5-8 and TRBJ2-7; 8 bases fit TRBD1. Trimming removed 2 bases from V and 6 bases from J; junction bases left unmatched: 7. The germline gives CDR1 SGHTS, CDR2 YDEGEE. This CDR3 region has 14 residues. The DNA for the CDR3 is TGTGCCAGCAGCTTCGGCAGGGGGCTTCGCGAGCAGTACTTC. Encoded protein: CASSFGRGLREQYF.

The V call is TRBV9, the J call TRBJ1-3, with D hard to call. The CDR3 sequence is 15 residues long. Deletions cut 3 bases from V and 0 bases from J, with 10 bases between. Germline V CDR1 and CDR2: SGDLS, YYNGEE. The CDR3 DNA reads as TGTGCCAGCAGCGCAAAGGACTCCTCTGGAAACACCATATATTTT. It specifies CASSAKDSSGNTIYF.